This T cell receptor (beta chain) was documented in a study of T-cell memory formation after mild COVID-19. Study background: Across donors, TCR clusters were largely donor specific.

TCRdb analysed the 5' RACE reads with MiXCR anew, one entry per CDR3 protein. This sample has a few hundred thousand distinct CDR3 sequences, with roughly 20% found just once. Concerning this clonotype itself: Its antigen remains unknown.

Study-wide findings and caveats: CD4+ contracting clones were mainly CM and EM; CD8+ ones, EMRA.

The source is an adult woman who had mild COVID-19 (a few samples of this study predate the infection). Cell type and time point are not known. Sequenced material: PBMCs or a T cell subset sorted from them (not recorded which).

This CDR3 reads CASSPWTDFYGYTF. CDR3 in DNA: TGTGCCAGCAGCCCCTGGACTGATTTCTATGGCTACACCTTC. This sequence joins TRBV12-3 or TRBV12-4 and TRBJ1-2; D is unresolved. The V and J ends lost 6 bases and 4 bases respectively, with 15 bases between them. CDR3 size: 14 residues.